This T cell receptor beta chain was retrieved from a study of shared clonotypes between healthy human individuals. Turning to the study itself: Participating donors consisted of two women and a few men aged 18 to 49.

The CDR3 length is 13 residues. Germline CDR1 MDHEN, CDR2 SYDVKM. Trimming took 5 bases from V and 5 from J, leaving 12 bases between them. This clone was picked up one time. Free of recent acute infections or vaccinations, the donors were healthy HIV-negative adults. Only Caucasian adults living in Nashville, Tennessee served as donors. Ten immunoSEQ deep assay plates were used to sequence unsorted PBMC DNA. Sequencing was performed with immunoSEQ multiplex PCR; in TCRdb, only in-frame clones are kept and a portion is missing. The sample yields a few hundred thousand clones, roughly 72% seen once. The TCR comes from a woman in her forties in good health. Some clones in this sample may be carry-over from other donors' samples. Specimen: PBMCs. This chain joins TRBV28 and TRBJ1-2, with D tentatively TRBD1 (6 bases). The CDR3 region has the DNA TGTGCCAGCAGTGGGACAACCGGGTATGGCTACACCTTC. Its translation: CASSGTTGYGYTF.